This T cell receptor beta chain derives from a study of cytomegalovirus exposure and HLA in healthy donors. The overall study: Roughly 85 million unique TCRs from HLA-typed donors made up an early data release.

A multiplex PCR was run with 60 Vbeta primers and 13 Jbeta primers. The method was immunoSEQ multiplex PCR; TCRdb's version includes in-frame clones alone and lacks a portion of them. The sample has about 160,000 clones. The J segment lost 5 bases and the V segment lost 2 bases, leaving 7 bases of the junction unmatched. This CDR3 has 15 residues. V is TRBV23-1 and J is TRBJ2-5; the match to TRBD2 covers 8 bases. TRBV23-1 is noted as an ORF with a role that remains uncertain. What was sequenced was PBMCs. This receptor was taken from a young man in good health and CMV-seronegative. This CDR3 reads CASSQRTSICETQYF. The CDR3 nucleotides read TGCGCCAGCAGTCAACGGACTAGCATTTGCGAGACCCAGTACTTC.